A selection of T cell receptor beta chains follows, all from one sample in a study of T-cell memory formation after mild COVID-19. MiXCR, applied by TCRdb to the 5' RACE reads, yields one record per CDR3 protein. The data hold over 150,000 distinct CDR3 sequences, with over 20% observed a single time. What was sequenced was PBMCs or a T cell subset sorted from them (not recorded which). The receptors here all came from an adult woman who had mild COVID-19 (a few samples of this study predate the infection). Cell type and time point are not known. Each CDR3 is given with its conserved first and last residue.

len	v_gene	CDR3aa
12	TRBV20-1	CSASELGDEQYF
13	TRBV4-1	CASSQLPSYEQYF
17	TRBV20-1	CSAREMGDDRESAGYTF
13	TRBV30	CAWSEDAQETQYF
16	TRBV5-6	CASSLGPGATNEKLFF
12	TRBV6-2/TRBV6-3	CASRPLGNEQFF
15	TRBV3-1	CASSQAVGLRTEAFF
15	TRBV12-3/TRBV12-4	CASRLTGEPLYEQYF
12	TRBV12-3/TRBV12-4	CASGESNQPQHF
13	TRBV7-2	CASSLEGGYGYTF
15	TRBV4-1	CASSQEGEGTGELFF
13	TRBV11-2	CASSWDRNYEQFF
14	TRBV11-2	CASSLGGHFTEAFF
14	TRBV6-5	CASSPGTANTEAFF
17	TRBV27	CASRISSRPGGRETQYF
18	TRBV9	CASSSGLAGDMRTDTQYF
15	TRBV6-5	CASSPEQGTTTEAFF
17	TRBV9	CASSAEPRGVGTGELFF
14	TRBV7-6	CASSPRTGYTEAFF
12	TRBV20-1	CSAKTRDNEQFF
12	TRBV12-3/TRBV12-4	CASSSTWDEQYF
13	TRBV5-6	CASSTDWGLIQYF
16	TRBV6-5	CASRVVGGGTTYEQYF
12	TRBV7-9	CASSLVGYEQFF
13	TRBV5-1	CASSLRGGNEQFF
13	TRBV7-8	CASSLAIADEQYF
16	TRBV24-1	CATSDPTSGADNEQFF
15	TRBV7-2	CASTLGVTSTDTQYF
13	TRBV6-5	CASSYSQNNEQFF
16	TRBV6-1	CASSEDGRTNTGELFF